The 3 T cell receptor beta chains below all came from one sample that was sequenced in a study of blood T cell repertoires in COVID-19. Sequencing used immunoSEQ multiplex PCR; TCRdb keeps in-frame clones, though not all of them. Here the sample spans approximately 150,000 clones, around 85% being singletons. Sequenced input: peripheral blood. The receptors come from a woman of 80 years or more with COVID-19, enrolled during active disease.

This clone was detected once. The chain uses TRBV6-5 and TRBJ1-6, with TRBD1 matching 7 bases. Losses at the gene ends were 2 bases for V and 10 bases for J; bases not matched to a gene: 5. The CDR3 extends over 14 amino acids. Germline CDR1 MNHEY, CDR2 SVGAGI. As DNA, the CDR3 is TGTGCCAGCAGTTACCGACAGGGAAACTCACCCCTCCACTTT. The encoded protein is CASSYRQGNSPLHF.

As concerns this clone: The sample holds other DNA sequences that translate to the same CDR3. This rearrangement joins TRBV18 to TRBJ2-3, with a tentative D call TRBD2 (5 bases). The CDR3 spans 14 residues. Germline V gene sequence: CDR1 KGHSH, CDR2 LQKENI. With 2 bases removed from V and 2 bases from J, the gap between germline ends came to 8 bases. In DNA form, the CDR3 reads TGTGCCAGCTCACCATTCCGGGACACAGATACGCAGTATTTT. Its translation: CASSPFRDTDTQYF. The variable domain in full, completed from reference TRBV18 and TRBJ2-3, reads NAGVMQNPRHLVRRRGQEARLRCSPMKGHSHVYWYRQLPEEGLKFMVYLQKENIIDESGMPKERFSAEFPKEGPSILRIQQVVRGDSAAYFCASSPFRDTDTQYFGPGTRLTVL.

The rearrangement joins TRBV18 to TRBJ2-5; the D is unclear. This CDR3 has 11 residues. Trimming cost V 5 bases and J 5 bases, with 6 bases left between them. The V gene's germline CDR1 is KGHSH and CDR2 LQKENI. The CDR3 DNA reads TGTGCCAGCTCATCCGGGGAGACCCAGTACTTC. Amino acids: CASSSGETQYF.